A selection of T cell receptor beta chains follows, all from one sample in a study of monozygotic twins with inflammatory bowel disease. TCRdb re-called the 5' RACE reads and shows each CDR3 protein once, DNA omitted. The ten most abundant clones cover 2% to 2.5% of a sample with 300,000 to 350,000 distinct CDR3 sequences. Sample: blood. Receptors originate from a human donor with ulcerative colitis or Crohn's disease, or a healthy co-twin of an affected twin (not recorded which). Both conserved end residues are part of each CDR3.

>TRBJ2-5|TRBV4-2
CASSHSGGGLVTETQYF
>TRBJ2-7|TRBV4-2
CASSQDRGARTYEQYF
>TRBJ1-2|TRBV7-9
CPSSLRDRGRGYTF
>TRBJ1-1|TRBV29-1
CSTHRQGGNTEAFF
>TRBJ2-7|TRBV7-9
CASRSTAFGEQYF
>TRBJ2-7|TRBV29-1
CSYAYHRSDEQYF
>TRBJ1-1|TRBV5-4
CASSYKGDAEAFF
>TRBJ2-3|TRBV28
CASSQAKTSGTTDTQYF
>TRBJ2-6|TRBV6-1
CASSLGTGESGANVLTF
>TRBJ1-1|TRBV4-2
CASSQEGPGDLTNTEAFF